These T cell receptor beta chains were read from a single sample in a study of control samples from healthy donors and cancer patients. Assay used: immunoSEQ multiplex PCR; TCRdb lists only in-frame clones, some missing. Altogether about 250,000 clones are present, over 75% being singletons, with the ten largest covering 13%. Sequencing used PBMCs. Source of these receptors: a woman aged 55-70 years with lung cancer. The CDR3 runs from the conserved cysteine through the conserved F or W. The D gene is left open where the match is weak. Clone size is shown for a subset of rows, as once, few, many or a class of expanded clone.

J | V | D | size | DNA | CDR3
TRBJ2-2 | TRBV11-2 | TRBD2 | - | TGTGCCAGCAGCTCACCGGGACTAGCCTCGAGTGGGAACACCGGGGAGCTGTTTTTT | CASSSPGLASSGNTGELFF
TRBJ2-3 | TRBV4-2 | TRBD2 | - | TGTGCCAGCAGCCAAGATTCGGGTAGCGGGGGGGCCCTGGCGCAGTATTTT | CASSQDSGSGGALAQYF
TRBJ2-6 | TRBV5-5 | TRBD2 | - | TGTGCCAGCAGCGGAATTCCGGGACTAGCGGGAGCTGGGGCCAACGTCCTGACTTTC | CASSGIPGLAGAGANVLTF
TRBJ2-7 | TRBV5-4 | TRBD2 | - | TGTGCCAGCAGCCCGAATCCGCGGGGGAATCACGAGCAGTACTTC | CASSPNPRGNHEQYF
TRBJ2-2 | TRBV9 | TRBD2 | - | TGTGCCAGCAGCGTCCCCCTCCGCGGGAGTGGGAACACCGGGGAGCTGTTTTTT | CASSVPLRGSGNTGELFF
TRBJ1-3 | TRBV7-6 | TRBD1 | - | TGTGCCAGCAGCTTAGGGTCAGGGGGAATCTCTGGAAACACCATATATTTT | CASSLGSGGISGNTIYF
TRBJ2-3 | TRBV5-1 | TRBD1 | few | TGCGCCAGCAGCCCTGGGGGTCGTAGGGGGCCAGGTCTCGCAGATACGCAGTATTTT | CASSPGGRRGPGLADTQYF
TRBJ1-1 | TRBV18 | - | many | TGTGCCAGCTCTTCTTCCATGAACACTGAAGCTTTCTTT | CASSSSMNTEAFF
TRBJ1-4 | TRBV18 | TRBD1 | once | TGTGCCAGCTCACCAGGACAGGGGCGGGATGAAAAACTGTTTTTT | CASSPGQGRDEKLFF
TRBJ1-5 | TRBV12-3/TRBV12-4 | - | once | TGTGCCAGCAGTTTGGGGGTTCAGCCCCAGCATTTT | CASSLGVQPQHF
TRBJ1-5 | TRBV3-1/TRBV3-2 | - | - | TGTGCCAGCAGCCCCTCATATAGCAATCAGCCCCAGCATTTT | CASSPSYSNQPQHF
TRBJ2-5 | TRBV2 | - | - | TGTGCCAGCAGTGACAGGGGTGAGACCCAGTACTTC | CASSDRGETQYF
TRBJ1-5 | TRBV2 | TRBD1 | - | TGTGCCAGCATGAGGGACAGGGGAGGCCATCAGCCCCAGCATTTT | CASMRDRGGHQPQHF
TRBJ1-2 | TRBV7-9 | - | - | TGTGCCAGCAGCGAATCGCAGGGAAGTGGCTACACCTTC | CASSESQGSGYTF
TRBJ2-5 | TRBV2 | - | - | TGTGCCAGCACCCGGAAGGGTCAAGAGACCCAGTACTTC | CASTRKGQETQYF
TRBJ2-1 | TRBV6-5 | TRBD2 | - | TGTGCCAGCAGCCTCTCCGGGACTAGCGCGAATGAGCAGTTCTTC | CASSLSGTSANEQFF
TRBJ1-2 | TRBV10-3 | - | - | TGTGCCATCAGTGGCGTGGCAGGGAGCAGAAACTATGGCTACACCTTC | CAISGVAGSRNYGYTF
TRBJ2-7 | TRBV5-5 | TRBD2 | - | TGTGCCAGCAGCTTGGCCAGCGGGGGTAGGGCGGGAGACCTGTACGAGCAGTACTTC | CASSLASGGRAGDLYEQYF
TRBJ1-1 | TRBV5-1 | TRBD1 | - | TGCGCCAGCAGCTTGGTTGGGACAGGGGGCCCGAACACTGAAGCTTTCTTT | CASSLVGTGGPNTEAFF
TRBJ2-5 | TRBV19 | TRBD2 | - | TGTGCCAGTAGTATCTCCGGGACTAGCGGGCAAGAGACCCAGTACTTC | CASSISGTSGQETQYF
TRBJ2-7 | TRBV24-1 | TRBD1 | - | TGTGCCACCAGTGATCCTGGGGACAGGGAGGTCCACGAGCAGTACTTC | CATSDPGDREVHEQYF
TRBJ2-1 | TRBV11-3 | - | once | TGTGCCAGCAGCACACGCACCGGGAATGAGCAGTTCTTC | CASSTRTGNEQFF
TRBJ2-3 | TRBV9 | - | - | TGTGCCAGCAGCGTTGTTGGGGGAACAGATACGCAGTATTTT | CASSVVGGTDTQYF
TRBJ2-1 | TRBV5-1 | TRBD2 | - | TGCGCCAGCAGCCCCGGTCGGGATAGCGGGGTGTACAATGAGCAGTTCTTC | CASSPGRDSGVYNEQFF
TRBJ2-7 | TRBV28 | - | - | TGTGCCAGCAGTTCCCACCGGACAGTCTCCTACGAGCAGTACTTC | CASSSHRTVSYEQYF
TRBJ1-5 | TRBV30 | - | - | TGTGCCTGGAGTGTACTCGGGGGGCAGCCCCAACATTTT | CAWSVLGGQPQHF
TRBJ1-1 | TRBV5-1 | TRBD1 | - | TGCGCCAGCAGCCCTGGACAGGTCCCTGAAGCTTTCTTT | CASSPGQVPEAFF
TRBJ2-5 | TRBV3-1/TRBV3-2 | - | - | TGTGCCAGCAGCCCAACGAACGACCAAGAGACCCAGTACTTC | CASSPTNDQETQYF
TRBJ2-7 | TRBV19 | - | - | TGTGCCAGTAGTAAAGTTGGCCGACAGTCTTTCTCCTACGAGCAGTACTTC | CASSKVGRQSFSYEQYF
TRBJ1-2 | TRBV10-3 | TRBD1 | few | TGTGCCATCAGTGGGTTGGGGGACAGGGACCATGGCTACACCTTC | CAISGLGDRDHGYTF
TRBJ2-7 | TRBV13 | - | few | TGTGCCAGCAGCGGCGACCCGGCGCCTGGAACTGTCCGCTCCTACGAGCAGTACTTC | CASSGDPAPGTVRSYEQYF
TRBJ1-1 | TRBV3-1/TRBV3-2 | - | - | TGTGCCAGCAGCCAGGGGACCCACACTGAAGCTTTCTTT | CASSQGTHTEAFF
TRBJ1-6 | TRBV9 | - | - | TGTGCCAGCAGCGTAGACGGCAGAGAGGATTCACCCCTCCACTTT | CASSVDGREDSPLHF
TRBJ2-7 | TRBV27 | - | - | TGTGCCAGCAGTTTCGGTGCGGGTCTGACCTACGAGCAGTACTTC | CASSFGAGLTYEQYF
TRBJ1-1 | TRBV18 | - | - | TGTGCCAGCTCACCACCCGACTTAAGGACTGAAGCTTTCTTT | CASSPPDLRTEAFF
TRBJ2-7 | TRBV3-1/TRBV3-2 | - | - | TGTGCCAGCAGCCAAGAAGGCACAGGCCCTAGTTCCTACGAGCAGTACTTC | CASSQEGTGPSSYEQYF
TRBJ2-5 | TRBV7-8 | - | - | TGTGCCAGCAGCCAAGGGGGAGAGACCCAGTACTTC | CASSQGGETQYF
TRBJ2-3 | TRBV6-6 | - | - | TGTGCCAGCACCCAGGGAGTGGATACGCAGTATTTT | CASTQGVDTQYF
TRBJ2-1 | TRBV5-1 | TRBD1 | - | TGCGCCAGCAGCGACAACAGGGGCAATGAGCAGTTCTTC | CASSDNRGNEQFF
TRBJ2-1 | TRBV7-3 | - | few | TGTGCCAGCAGCCCGAGGGGCTCCTACAATGAGCAGTTCTTC | CASSPRGSYNEQFF
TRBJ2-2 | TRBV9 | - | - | TGTGCCAGCAGCGCCCTTGGAGGGGCCGGGGAGCTGTTTTTT | CASSALGGAGELFF
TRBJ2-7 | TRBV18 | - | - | TGTGCCAGCTCAGGGCCCGAATACGAGCAGTACTTC | CASSGPEYEQYF
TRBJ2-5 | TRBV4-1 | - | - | TGCGCCAGCAGCCAAGACCCTGACGGAAGGGGCAGGTACTTC | CASSQDPDGRGRYF
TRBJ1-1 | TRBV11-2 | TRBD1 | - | TGTGCCAGCAGCTATCAGGGGGCGCGGAGCACTGAAGCTTTCTTT | CASSYQGARSTEAFF
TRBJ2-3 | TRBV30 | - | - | TGTGCCTGGAGTGTCGCGAGCGGGCGCACAGATACGCAGTATTTT | CAWSVASGRTDTQYF
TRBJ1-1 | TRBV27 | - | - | TGTGCCAGCAGTTTATCCCCCGACAGTTCCACTGAAGCTTTCTTT | CASSLSPDSSTEAFF
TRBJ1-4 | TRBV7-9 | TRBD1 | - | TGTGCCAGCAGCTTACAGGGGGCTGCTAATGAAAAACTGTTTTTT | CASSLQGAANEKLFF
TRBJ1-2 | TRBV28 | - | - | TGTGCCAGCATGGGGCAGAGCTATGGCTACACCTTC | CASMGQSYGYTF
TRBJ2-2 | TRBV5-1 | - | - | TGCGCCAGCAGCCAGGACAGATTTAACACCGGGGAGCTGTTTTTT | CASSQDRFNTGELFF
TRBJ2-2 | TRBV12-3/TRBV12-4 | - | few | TGTGCCAGCAGCAGGGGAACCGGGGAGCTGTTTTTT | CASSRGTGELFF
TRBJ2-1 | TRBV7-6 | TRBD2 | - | TGTGCCAGCAGCGCGGAGAGAGCGGGGGGGCACGGTGAGCAGTTCTTC | CASSAERAGGHGEQFF
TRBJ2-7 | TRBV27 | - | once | TGTGCCAGCACCAGGACAGCTGGATACGAGCAGTACTTC | CASTRTAGYEQYF
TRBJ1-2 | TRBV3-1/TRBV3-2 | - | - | TGTGCCAGCAGCCAAGGAGGGGTTGGCTACACCTTC | CASSQGGVGYTF
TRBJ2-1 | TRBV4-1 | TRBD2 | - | TGCGCCAGCAGGGGGCTAGCGGGGAGCTCCTACAATGAGCAGTTCTTC | CASRGLAGSSYNEQFF
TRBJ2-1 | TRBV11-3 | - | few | TGTGCCAGCAGCTTAGACCTATACAATGAGCAGTTCTTC | CASSLDLYNEQFF